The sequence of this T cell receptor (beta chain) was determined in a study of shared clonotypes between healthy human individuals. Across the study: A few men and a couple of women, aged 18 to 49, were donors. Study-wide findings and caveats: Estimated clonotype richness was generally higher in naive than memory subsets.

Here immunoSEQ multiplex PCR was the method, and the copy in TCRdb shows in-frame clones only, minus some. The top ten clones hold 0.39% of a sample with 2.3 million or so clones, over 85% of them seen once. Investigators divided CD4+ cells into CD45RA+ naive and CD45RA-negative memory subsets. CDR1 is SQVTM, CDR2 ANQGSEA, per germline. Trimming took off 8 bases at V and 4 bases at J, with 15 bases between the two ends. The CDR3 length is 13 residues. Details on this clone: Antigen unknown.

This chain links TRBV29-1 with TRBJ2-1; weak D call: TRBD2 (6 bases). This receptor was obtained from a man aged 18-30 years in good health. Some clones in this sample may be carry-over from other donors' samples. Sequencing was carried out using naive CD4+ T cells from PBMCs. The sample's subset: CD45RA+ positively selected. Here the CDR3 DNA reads TGCAGCACAGGAGGGTTGGTTTACAATGAGCAGTTCTTC. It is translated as CSTGGLVYNEQFF.